Listed below are T cell receptor beta chains from one sample, sequenced in a study of OX40 agonist ivuxolimab in advanced cancers. Some clones are missing from TCRdb's copy, which holds only in-frame ones; the method was immunoSEQ multiplex PCR. The data contain about 150,000 clones, around 93% of them singletons. Sequences were derived from CD4+ or CD8+ T cells sorted from blood, sampled in a trial of the OX40 agonist ivuxolimab. The receptors shown here come from an adult with an advanced solid tumor such as melanoma, head and neck, liver or kidney cancer. Both conserved end residues are part of each CDR3. The D gene is left open where the match is weak. Size is omitted from some rows. Given values are once, few, many or a class for expanded clones.

>TRBJ1-5|NA|TRBV18|NA
CASSPRNWGNNQPQHF
TGTGCCAGCTCACCAAGGAACTGGGGAAACAATCAGCCCCAGCATTTT
>TRBJ2-5|NA|TRBV9|NA
CASSVTGGMWETQYF
TGTGCCAGCAGCGTGACTGGCGGGATGTGGGAGACCCAGTACTTC
>TRBJ2-6|once|TRBV21-1|NA
CANQPLGANVLTF
TGTGCCAATCAGCCCTTGGGGGCCAACGTCCTGACTTTC
>TRBJ2-2|NA|TRBV4-3|NA
CASSHDSVGELFF
TGCGCCAGCAGCCACGACTCGGTCGGGGAGCTGTTTTTT
>TRBJ2-3|NA|TRBV30|TRBD2
CAWSEGLAGGPGTDTQYF
TGTGCCTGGAGTGAGGGACTAGCGGGAGGGCCTGGGACAGATACGCAGTATTTT
>TRBJ2-7|NA|TRBV15|NA
CATSREGTYEQYF
TGTGCCACCAGCAGAGAAGGTACATACGAGCAGTACTTC
>TRBJ1-2|NA|TRBV6-5|TRBD1
CASSRQGERYGYTF
TGTGCCAGCAGCCGACAGGGGGAACGGTATGGCTACACCTTC
>TRBJ1-4|NA|TRBV7-3|NA
CASSLWGGVNEKLFF
TGTGCCAGCAGCTTATGGGGGGGTGTTAATGAAAAACTGTTTTTT
>TRBJ2-3|NA|TRBV11-3|NA
CASSPSRLFSTDTQYF
TGTGCCAGCAGCCCGTCTAGGCTATTTAGCACAGATACGCAGTATTTT
>TRBJ2-7|NA|TRBV2|NA
CASREEWGREQYF
TGTGCCAGCAGGGAAGAGTGGGGCCGGGAGCAGTACTTC
>TRBJ2-7|NA|TRBV18|NA
CASSPRRDGEQYF
TGTGCCAGCTCACCCCGCAGGGATGGCGAGCAGTACTTC
>TRBJ1-2|NA|TRBV7-9|NA
CASSLGTNNYGYTF
TGTGCCAGCAGCTTAGGGACCAACAACTATGGCTACACCTTC
>TRBJ2-7|NA|TRBV6-5|NA
CASSYLLAQSYEQYF
TGTGCCAGCAGTTACTTGCTAGCGCAATCCTACGAGCAGTACTTC
>TRBJ2-3|NA|TRBV9|TRBD1
CASSAGQGTDTQYF
TGTGCCAGCAGCGCGGGACAGGGCACAGATACGCAGTATTTT
>TRBJ2-5|NA|TRBV5-1|NA
CASSLREPETQYF
TGCGCCAGCAGCCTCAGGGAACCGGAGACCCAGTACTTC
>TRBJ2-1|NA|TRBV4-2|NA
CASSQDGGYNEQFF
TGTGCCAGCAGCCAAGATGGGGGATACAATGAGCAGTTCTTC
>TRBJ1-1|NA|TRBV7-2|NA
CASITSGVNTEAFF
TGTGCCAGCATCACGTCCGGGGTGAACACTGAAGCTTTCTTT
>TRBJ2-7|NA|TRBV6-1|NA
CASSIRDILYEQYF
TGTGCCAGCAGCATCCGGGACATATTATACGAGCAGTACTTC
>TRBJ2-7|NA|TRBV5-1|NA
CASSPGASSEQYF
TGCGCCAGCAGCCCGGGGGCGAGCAGCGAGCAGTACTTC
>TRBJ1-2|NA|TRBV2|TRBD1
CASSTGVSGYGYTF
TGTGCCAGCAGTACAGGGGTTTCGGGCTATGGCTACACCTTC
>TRBJ1-5|NA|TRBV18|NA
CASSPTSSAGNQPQHF
TGTGCCAGCTCACCGACGTCCTCGGCGGGCAATCAGCCCCAGCATTTT
>TRBJ2-7|NA|TRBV28|NA
CASTRGYEQYF
TGTGCCAGCACCAGGGGTTACGAGCAGTACTTC
>TRBJ2-7|NA|TRBV5-6|TRBD1
CASSPGQGVSYEQYF
TGTGCCAGCAGCCCGGGACAGGGGGTCTCCTACGAGCAGTACTTC
>TRBJ2-1|NA|TRBV14|NA
CASSPRLAAEQFF
TGTGCCAGCAGCCCCCGGCTAGCCGCTGAGCAGTTCTTC
>TRBJ2-1|NA|TRBV1|NA
CTSSHKFAGDGGIVWQFF
TGCACCAGCAGCCATAAGTTTGCAGGTGACGGAGGGATTGTGTGGCAGTTCTTC
>TRBJ2-7|NA|TRBV6-5|TRBD1
CASRQGDEQYF
TGTGCCAGCAGACAGGGGGACGAGCAGTACTTC
>TRBJ2-5|few|TRBV7-8|TRBD1
CASSFGQGQETQYF
TGTGCCAGCAGCTTCGGACAGGGACAAGAGACCCAGTACTTC
>TRBJ2-1|NA|TRBV28|NA
CASRAITGKGSYNEQFF
TGTGCCAGCAGGGCGATAACAGGGAAAGGATCCTACAATGAGCAGTTCTTC
>TRBJ1-3|once|TRBV6-5|NA
CASKGKVLGGNTIYF
TGTGCCAGCAAGGGAAAGGTCTTGGGTGGAAACACCATATATTTT
>TRBJ2-2|NA|TRBV5-1|NA
CASSGGRDTHTGELFF
TGCGCCAGCAGCGGTGGACGGGACACCCACACCGGGGAGCTGTTTTTT
>TRBJ1-1|NA|TRBV30|NA
CAWGGPITEAFF
TGTGCCTGGGGAGGACCGATCACTGAAGCTTTCTTT
>TRBJ1-2|NA|TRBV19|NA
CASSIGDAIANYGYTF
TGTGCCAGTAGTATAGGGGACGCTATTGCTAACTATGGCTACACCTTC
>TRBJ2-3|NA|TRBV5-1|TRBD2
CASSLEGREGTDTQYF
TGCGCCAGCAGCTTGGAGGGGCGGGAGGGGACAGATACGCAGTATTTT
>TRBJ2-5|NA|TRBV6-6|TRBD2
CASTSGAGETQYF
TGTGCCAGCACTAGCGGGGCGGGGGAGACCCAGTACTTC
>TRBJ1-1|once|TRBV9|NA
CASSVAGNTEAFF
TGTGCCAGCAGCGTAGCAGGGAACACTGAAGCTTTCTTT
>TRBJ2-1|NA|TRBV10-1|TRBD2
CAGRLAGEAGEQFF
TGCGCCGGAAGACTAGCGGGAGAGGCCGGTGAGCAGTTCTTC
>TRBJ1-2|NA|TRBV19|NA
CASSTQGVAVGYGYTF
TGTGCCAGTAGCACGCAGGGAGTAGCGGTGGGGTATGGCTACACCTTC
>TRBJ1-2|NA|TRBV28|NA
CASSWVNYGCTF
TGTGCCAGCAGTTGGGTTAACTATGGCTGCACCTTC
>TRBJ1-5|NA|TRBV18|TRBD1
CASSLNTRQGDSNQPQHF
TGTGCCAGCTCCCTCAACACGAGACAGGGGGATAGCAATCAGCCCCAGCATTTT
>TRBJ2-1|NA|TRBV4-3|TRBD2
CASSQERAGVFNEQFF
TGCGCCAGCAGCCAAGAAAGAGCGGGAGTTTTCAATGAGCAGTTCTTC
>TRBJ2-7|NA|TRBV5-6|NA
CASSLELAPYEQYF
TGTGCCAGCAGCTTGGAGCTAGCGCCCTACGAGCAGTACTTC